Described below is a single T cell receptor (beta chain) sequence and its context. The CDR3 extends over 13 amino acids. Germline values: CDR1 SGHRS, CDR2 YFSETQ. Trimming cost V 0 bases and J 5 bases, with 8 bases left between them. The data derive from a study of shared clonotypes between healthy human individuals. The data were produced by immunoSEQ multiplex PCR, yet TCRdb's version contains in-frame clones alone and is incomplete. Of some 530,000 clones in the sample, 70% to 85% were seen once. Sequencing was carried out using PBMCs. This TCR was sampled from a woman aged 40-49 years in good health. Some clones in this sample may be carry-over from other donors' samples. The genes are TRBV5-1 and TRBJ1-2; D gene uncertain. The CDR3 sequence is CASSLAGEYGYTF. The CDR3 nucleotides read TGCGCCAGCAGCTTGGCTGGGGAATATGGCTACACCTTC. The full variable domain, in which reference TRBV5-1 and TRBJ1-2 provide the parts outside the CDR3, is KAGVTQTPRYLIKTRGQQVTLSCSPISGHRSVSWYQQTPGQGLQFLFEYFSETQRNKGNFPGRFSGRQFSNSRSEMNVSTLELGDSALYLCASSLAGEYGYTFGSGTRLTVV.